This T cell receptor beta chain emerged from a study of shared clonotypes between healthy human individuals (TCRdb year 2020). For the wider study: The cohort comprised two women and a few men aged 18 to 49 years. For each donor, CD4 naive and CD4 memory were each run on three plates, CD8 naive on two plates, and CD8 memory on one plate. To estimate repertoire size and how much clonotype sharing occurs between individuals, the study deeply sequenced the blood TCR repertoires of five healthy adults. To increase sequencing depth and limit assay-specific biases, different laboratories used diverse techniques to prepare libraries and sequence TCR repertoires. Between about 0.8 and 9 billion PBMCs per donor were obtained by leukapheresis.

Using the deep immunoSEQ assay, TCR CDR3 regions were amplified from genomic DNA by multiplex PCR. Genomic DNA extracted from each cell subset was distributed evenly over all wells of several immunoSEQ 96-well plates, and each plate served as one replicate. For sorted subsets, each replicate PCR was loaded with 200 ng genomic DNA, equivalent to 32,000 or so T cell genomes. Purified libraries were quantified with a Qubit 3.0 fluorometer, sized on a Bioanalyzer 2100, and re-quantified with the KAPA Library Quantification kit. A separate single-read 150-cycle Illumina NextSeq 550 flow cell was used to sequence each immunoSEQ 96-well plate. In the original analysis: The immunoSEQ output contained only junctional sequences without quality scores, so filtering could not match that applied to full-length reads. To assign V/J genes and CDR3, sequences were annotated against IMGT germline references using PyIR, a Python wrapper for IgBLAST v1.9. Reads with weak V/J assignments (E-value above 1e-6), missing CDR3, stop codons, out-of-frame junctions, or ambiguous translated residues were removed. V3J clonotypes were defined as sequences sharing an identical inferred V gene, J gene, and CDR3 amino acid sequence. Percentage overlap between repertoires was computed as shared unique clonotypes divided by the size of the smaller repertoire. RTK rarefaction, the Chao1 estimator, and Recon v2.1 estimates of unobserved clonotypes were used to assess repertoire richness. For all TCRbeta clonotypes obtained by the gDNA method from a few donors, generation probabilities were computed with OLGA. TCRdb carries this immuneACCESS record with in-frame sequences only. Its versions omit some clonotypes, under half of them owing to an unresolved V gene in the studies checked, with the rest unexplained. That table supplies the V and J calls and clone size; D and trimming were determined from the DNA. This sample lists under 650,000 clones; 90% to 97% were detected once. In total, the top ten clones hold less than 0.06% of the sample.

Healthy HIV-negative adults with no recently reported acute infections or vaccinations were included as donors. All donors were Caucasian adults living in Nashville, Tennessee, USA. CD4+ T cells were enriched by magnetic negative selection; naive cells were then positively selected on CD45RA, and the negative fraction formed the memory subset. Blood was obtained by leukapheresis, after which PBMCs were separated by Ficoll-Histopaque density gradient centrifugation and cryopreserved in liquid nitrogen vapor phase. Purity and quantity of every magnetically sorted T cell population were checked by analytical flow cytometry. Genomic DNA was isolated from every sorted fraction and measured by UV absorbance on a Nanodrop 2000c. For CDR1 and CDR2, the germline V gene lists KGHSH and LQKENI. From the cysteine up to the phenylalanine, the CDR3 has a length of 18 residues. Kept here is only the CDR3 DNA, which spans 54 bases and is read in frame from base 1. The germline V and J ends show losses of 1 base and 4 bases respectively, and no gene match explains 15 bases of the junction.

What the authors observed across the whole study: Even with the large sequencing depth, rarefaction of the sorted-subset datasets indicated that sequencing was incomplete. The small number of donors limited the genetic and exposure-history diversity represented. Only blood was sampled, and tissue TCR repertoires likely differ from those in blood. Naive subsets generally had larger estimated clonotype richness than memory subsets did. Across a few donors, around 5.4% of naive CD4, approximately 3.5% of naive CD8, 2.3% of memory CD4, and roughly 0.41% of memory CD8 clonotypes were shared. Compared with non-shared clonotypes, the clonotypes found in all four sorted-subset donors had higher generation probabilities. Based on pairwise subsampling, the degree of clonotype sharing among donors was expected to be affected by sequencing depth.

On this clone itself: No antigen is known for it. No base-level quality is on record; no much larger clone is a single base apart.

The source is a woman under 40 in good health. The sample consisted of naive CD4+ T cells sorted from blood. The cell subset or site tag for this specimen amounts to: CD45RA+ positively selected. The V and J genes are TRBV18 and TRBJ1-2, with TRBD1 identical over 7 junction bases. Here the CDR3 is given as CASSPRENTGVILYGYTF. The DNA is as follows: TGTGCCAGCTCACCACGGGAGAACACAGGGGTCATACTCTATGGCTACACCTTC.